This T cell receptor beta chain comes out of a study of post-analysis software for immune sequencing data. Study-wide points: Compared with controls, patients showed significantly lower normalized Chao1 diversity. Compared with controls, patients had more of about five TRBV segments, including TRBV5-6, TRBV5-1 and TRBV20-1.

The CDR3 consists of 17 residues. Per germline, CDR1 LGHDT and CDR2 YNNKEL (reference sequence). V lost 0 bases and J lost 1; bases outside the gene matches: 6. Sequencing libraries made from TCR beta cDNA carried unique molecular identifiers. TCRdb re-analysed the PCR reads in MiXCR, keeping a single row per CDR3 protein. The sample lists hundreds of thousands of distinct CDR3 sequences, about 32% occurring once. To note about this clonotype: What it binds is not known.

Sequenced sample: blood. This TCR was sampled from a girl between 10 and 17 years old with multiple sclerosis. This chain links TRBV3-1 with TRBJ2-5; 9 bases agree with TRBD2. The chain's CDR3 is CASSQDWLAGPQETQYF. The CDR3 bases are TGTGCCAGCAGCCAAGATTGGCTAGCGGGGCCCCAAGAGACCCAGTACTTC.